Sequencing of this TCR beta chain was carried out in a study of T cells in Graves' hyperthyroidism and ophthalmopathy. Notes on the study in general: Researchers found most expanded thyroid clonotypes above 0.001 in blood as well.

Ophthalmopathy patients had moderate-to-severe active disease, CAS ≥3, NOSPECS ≥4, and disease duration under 3 months. Patients having uncontrolled infection, another autoimmune disease, pregnancy or lactation were not included. Orbital computed tomography and thyroid ultrasound, together with serum TRAb and thyroxine and clinical symptoms, were used for diagnoses. What was amplified from RNA transcripts were TCR beta CDR3 regions. A first-round RT-PCR of the TCR CDR3 used the HTBI primer set. TCRdb re-analysed the multiplex PCR reads in MiXCR, keeping a single row per CDR3 protein. Of 700,000 or so distinct CDR3 sequences listed, about 15% were seen once; the top ten hold under 15%. The V gene end was trimmed by 0 bases and the J gene end by 7 bases; junction bases not matched to a gene: 17. In germline, CDR1 is DFQATT, CDR2 SNEGSKA (reference sequence). The CDR3 loop spans 19 amino acids. With respect to this clonotype: Its antigen is not known.

Specimen: blood. V is TRBV20-1 and J is TRBJ2-3; 12 bases line up with TRBD2. The sequence was obtained from a woman aged 50 to 60 with Graves' ophthalmopathy. The CDR3 DNA reads as TGCAGTGCTAGAGATAATTCCCAGAGTCTAGCGGGAGGGCCATATACGCAGTATTTT. Its translation: CSARDNSQSLAGGPYTQYF.